Listed here are 21 T cell receptor beta chains from one sample, sequenced in a study of T-cell memory formation after mild COVID-19. TCRdb used MiXCR to reprocess the 5' RACE reads, holding one entry per CDR3 protein. Here the sample spans approximately 180,000 distinct CDR3 sequences, 16% being singletons. The specimen was PBMCs or a T cell subset sorted from them (not recorded which). These receptors came from an adult woman who had mild COVID-19 (a few samples of this study predate the infection). Cell type and time point are not known.

The CDR3 spells CASSRAGERETQYF. DNA for the CDR3: TGTGCCAGCAGTAGAGCGGGGGAGCGAGAGACCCAGTACTTC. This chain connects TRBV5-6 to TRBJ2-5, with 8 bases matching TRBD2. After removal of 5 bases from V and 4 bases from J, the junction contained 7 bases not matched to a gene. Looked up from germline, CDR1 is SGHDT and CDR2 is YYEEEE. The length of the CDR3 is 14 residues. Based on the CDR3 plus reference TRBV5-6 and TRBJ2-5, the full variable domain is DAGVTQSPTHLIKTRGQQVTLRCSPKSGHDTVSWYQQALGQGPQFIFQYYEEEERQRGNFPDRFSGHQFPNYSSELNVNALLLGDSALYLCASSRAGERETQYFGPGTRLLVL.

The sample holds many counts of this clonotype. Here the CDR3 DNA reads TGCGCCAGCAGCCAAGAATTTATGAGAGGGAGCGAGCAGTACTTC. The encoded protein is CASSQEFMRGSEQYF. The chain joins TRBV4-3 to TRBJ2-7; D is perhaps TRBD2 (5 bases). The germline V and J ends were trimmed by 0 bases and 6 bases, with 15 bases remaining between them. Germline lookup yields CDR1 LGHNA and CDR2 YSLEER. This CDR3 comprises 15 residues.

This clonotype has just a few counts. The rearrangement links TRBV12-3 or TRBV12-4 to TRBJ2-3, with TRBD1 matching 9 bases. The CDR3 totals 15 residues. Germline trimming cut 6 bases from V and 2 bases from J; bases unmatched to any gene: 6. In DNA, the CDR3 is TGTGCCAGCAGCCCGGGACAGGGAAACACAGATACGCAGTATTTT. This gives the protein CASSPGQGNTDTQYF.

This clonotype was counted only a few times. The V call is TRBV14, the J call TRBJ2-7, with a possible D match to TRBD2 (5 bases). CDR1 and CDR2 from the germline V gene are SGHDN and FVKESK. Trimming removed 1 base from V and 2 bases from J, with 15 bases in between. This CDR3 is 16 amino acids long. CDR3 in DNA: TGTGCCAGCAGCCAAGGATTGCTAGCCGGTCCCTACGAGCAGTACTTC. Protein sequence: CASSQGLLAGPYEQYF.

The chain recombines TRBV19 with TRBJ2-2; perhaps TRBD1 as D (5 bases). V was clipped by 6 bases and J by 5 bases, with 19 bases between them. The CDR3 loop spans 16 amino acids. Looked up from germline, CDR1 is LNHDA and CDR2 is SQIVND (reference sequence). CDR3 bases: TGTGCCAGTAGCTTCTCCCCGGCAGGGCGGACCGGGGAGCTGTTTTTT. Translating it yields CASSFSPAGRTGELFF.

This clonotype was found a few times. The chain uses TRBV7-2 and TRBJ2-7; D is uncertain. Germline CDR1 SGHTA, CDR2 FQGNSA. The ends were cut back, 0 bases at V and 7 bases at J, with 10 bases in the middle. The CDR3 loop spans 13 amino acids. CDR3 DNA: TGTGCCAGCAGCTTAGCGGTTTGGGCTGAGCAGTACTTC. Amino acids: CASSLAVWAEQYF. Complete variable domain (other parts from reference TRBV7-2 and TRBJ2-7): GAGVSQSPSNKVTEKGKDVELRCDPISGHTALYWYRQSLGQGLEFLIYFQGNSAPDKSGLPSDRFSAERTGGSVSTLTIQRTQQEDSAVYLCASSLAVWAEQYFGPGTRLTVT.

In DNA, the CDR3 is TGTGCCACCAGTGCTTCCAGGGGGCTCGATGGCTACACCTTC. Translating gives CATSASRGLDGYTF. V usage is TRBV24-1 and J usage is TRBJ1-2; TRBD1 matches at 8 bases. The length of the CDR3 is 14 residues. V shed 5 bases, J shed 6 bases, and the junction held 7 bases outside the gene matches. Germline CDR1 KGHDR, CDR2 SFDVKD.

This clonotype has a handful of counts. The chain employs TRBV14 and TRBJ1-1; 9 bases are a match to TRBD1. Per the germline V gene, CDR1 is SGHDN and CDR2 is FVKESK. Trimming took 4 bases from V and 4 from J; bases not matched to a gene: 13. The CDR3 totals 17 residues. CDR3 region: CASSRERAQGAITEAFF. DNA for the CDR3: TGTGCCAGCAGCCGAGAAAGAGCACAGGGGGCAATCACTGAAGCTTTCTTT.

This chain uses TRBV4-2 with TRBJ2-5, with D perhaps TRBD2 (5 bases). The V gene lost 1 base and the J gene lost 5 bases, with 11 bases spanning the gap. CDR1 is LGHNA, CDR2 YNFKEQ, per germline. The CDR3 runs to 14 residues. CDR3 region: CASSQGELWETQYF. CDR3 sequence (DNA): TGTGCCAGCAGCCAAGGGGAGTTGTGGGAGACCCAGTACTTC.

In this sample, this clonotype turned up once. A junction end diverges from the germline sequence, so it may reflect a read error. The chain's CDR3 is CASRLGLPADTQYF. CDR3 DNA: TGTGCCAGCAGGTTAGGACTACCAGCAGATACGCAGTATTTT. The chain recombines TRBV12-3 or TRBV12-4 with TRBJ2-3, with a possible D match to TRBD2 (6 bases). This CDR3 contains 14 residues.

A few counts support this clonotype. The gene calls are TRBV3-1 and TRBJ2-3; D is uncertain. The germline V and J ends were trimmed by 3 bases and 6 bases, with 7 bases remaining between them. Germline CDR1 LGHDT, CDR2 YNNKEL (reference sequence). CDR3 length equals 12 residues. As DNA, the CDR3 is TGTGCCAGCAGCCACCTCAGCGATACGCAGTATTTT. It is translated as CASSHLSDTQYF.

There are a few counts of this clonotype. The chain uses TRBV7-4 and TRBJ2-7, with D perhaps TRBD1 (6 bases). The germline V gene has CDR1 SGHVT and CDR2 SQSDAQ. V was shortened by 1 base and J by 6 bases, with 19 bases between the two germline ends. This CDR3 region has 16 residues. In DNA form, the CDR3 reads TGTGCCAGCAGCTTAGGAGGGGGTGCAGGGGAACCCGAGCAGTACTTC. It encodes CASSLGGGAGEPEQYF.

This clonotype was seen a handful of times. V and J are TRBV27 and TRBJ2-7, with D possibly matching TRBD1 (5 bases). The V gene lost 5 bases and the J gene lost 3 bases, with 14 bases spanning the gap. The CDR3 loop spans 14 amino acids. The germline V gene has CDR1 MNHEY and CDR2 SMNVEV (reference sequence). The CDR3 sequence is CASSGQGRLYEQYF. The CDR3 DNA reads TGTGCCAGCAGTGGGCAGGGTCGCCTCTACGAGCAGTACTTC.

In its sample, this clonotype was seen many times. This chain links TRBV5-1 with TRBJ2-3; TRBD2 matches 7 bases. In germline, CDR1 is SGHRS, CDR2 YFSETQ. The CDR3 length is 16 residues. V lost 5 bases to trimming and J lost 0 bases; unmatched junction nucleotides: 9. Written as DNA, the CDR3 is TGCGCCAGCAGACTCCAAGGAGCGGGAAGCACAGATACGCAGTATTTT. Translated, it gives CASRLQGAGSTDTQYF.

In this sample, this clonotype turned up many times. The chain employs TRBV7-2 and TRBJ2-7, with 12 bases lining up with TRBD1. After removal of 3 bases from V and 4 bases from J, the junction contained 7 bases not matched to a gene. In germline, CDR1 is SGHTA, CDR2 FQGNSA. The CDR3 length is 16 residues. CDR3 coding DNA: TGTGCCAGCAGCTTCACCGGGACAGGGGGCAGGTACGAGCAGTACTTC. This translates into CASSFTGTGGRYEQYF.

This chain joins TRBV5-1 and TRBJ2-4; the match to TRBD2 covers 11 bases. The CDR3 loop spans 17 amino acids. The germline CDR1 and CDR2 sequences are SGHRS and YFSETQ. Trimming took 0 bases from V and 6 from J; bases not matched to a gene: 8. The CDR3 bases are TGCGCCAGCAGCTTGGAGCTAGCGGGAGGCCAAACAAACATTCAGTACTTC. Translation gives CASSLELAGGQTNIQYF.

The V gene is TRBV5-5, the J gene TRBJ1-1; tentatively, D is TRBD1 (5 bases). This CDR3 comprises 12 residues. The germline V gene encodes CDR1 SGHKS and CDR2 YYEKEE (reference sequence). Deletions cut 4 bases from V and 8 bases from J, with 12 bases between. The CDR3 is CASSRAGVEAFF. As DNA, the CDR3 is TGTGCCAGCAGCCGCGCGGGGGTCGAAGCTTTCTTT.

This sequence joins TRBV7-2 and TRBJ2-1; TRBD2 aligns across 10 bases. Looked up from germline, CDR1 is SGHTA and CDR2 is FQGNSA. V shed 0 bases, J shed 8 bases, and the junction held 4 bases outside the gene matches. The CDR3 covers 15 residues. CDR3 sequence (DNA): TGTGCCAGCAGCTTAGCCAGCGGGGGGGCTGATGAGCAGTTCTTC. This translates into CASSLASGGADEQFF.

This clonotype occurred a few times. The V call is TRBV5-1, the J call TRBJ2-5; 7 bases are a match to TRBD1. This CDR3 region has 14 residues. V shed 3 bases, J shed 5 bases, and the junction held 7 bases outside the gene matches. Germline loops: CDR1 SGHRS, CDR2 YFSETQ. DNA of the CDR3: TGCGCCAGCAGCTCTCAGGACAGGACCGAGACCCAGTACTTC. As protein: CASSSQDRTETQYF.

The genes are TRBV4-1 and TRBJ2-2, with 7 bases identical to TRBD1. V lost 4 bases and J lost 7; bases outside the gene matches: 9. Germline lookup yields CDR1 MGHRA and CDR2 YSYEKL. This CDR3 is 15 amino acids long. The CDR3 spells CASSPLTGLGGELFF. The CDR3 nucleotides are TGCGCCAGCAGCCCACTGACAGGGTTGGGCGGGGAGCTGTTTTTT.

The chain recombines TRBV14 with TRBJ2-5, with 7 nucleotides matching TRBD1. The CDR3 contains 16 residues. V shed 1 base, J shed 2 bases, and the junction held 7 bases outside the gene matches. In germline, CDR1 is SGHDN, CDR2 FVKESK. The CDR3 DNA follows: TGTGCCAGCAGCCAAGGACGTGTCAGGGGGCAAGAGACCCAGTACTTC. Residues: CASSQGRVRGQETQYF. The variable domain in full, with the rest retrieved from reference TRBV14 and TRBJ2-5, is EAGVTQFPSHSVIEKGQTVTLRCDPISGHDNLYWYRRVMGKEIKFLLHFVKESKQDESGMPNNRFLAERTGGTYSTLKVQPAELEDSGVYFCASSQGRVRGQETQYFGPGTRLLVL.